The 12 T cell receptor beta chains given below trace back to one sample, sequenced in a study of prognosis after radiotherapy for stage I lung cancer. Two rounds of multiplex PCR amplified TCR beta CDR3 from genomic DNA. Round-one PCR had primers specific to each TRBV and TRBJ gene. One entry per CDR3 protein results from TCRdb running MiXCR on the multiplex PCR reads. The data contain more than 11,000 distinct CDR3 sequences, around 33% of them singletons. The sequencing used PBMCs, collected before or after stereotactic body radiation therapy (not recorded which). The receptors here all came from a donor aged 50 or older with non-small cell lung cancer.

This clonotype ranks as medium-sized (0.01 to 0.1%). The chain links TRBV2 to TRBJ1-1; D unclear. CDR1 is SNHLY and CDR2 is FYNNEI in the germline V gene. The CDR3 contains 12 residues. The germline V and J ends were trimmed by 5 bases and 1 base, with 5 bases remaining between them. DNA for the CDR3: TGTGCCAGCAGTCCAGGGAACACTGAAGCTTTCTTT. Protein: CASSPGNTEAFF.

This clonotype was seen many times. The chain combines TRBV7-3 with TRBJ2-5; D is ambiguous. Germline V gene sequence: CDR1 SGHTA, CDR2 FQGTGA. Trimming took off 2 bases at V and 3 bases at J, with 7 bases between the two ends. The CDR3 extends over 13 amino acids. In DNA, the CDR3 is TGTGCCAGCAGCTTATCTAATGAAGAGACCCAGTACTTC. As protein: CASSLSNEETQYF.

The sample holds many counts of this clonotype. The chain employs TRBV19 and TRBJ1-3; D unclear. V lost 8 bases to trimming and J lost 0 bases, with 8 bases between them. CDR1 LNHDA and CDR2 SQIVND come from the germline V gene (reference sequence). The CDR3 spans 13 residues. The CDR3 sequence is CASRRTSGNTIYF. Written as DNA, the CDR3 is TGTGCCAGTCGACGGACCTCTGGAAACACCATATATTTT.

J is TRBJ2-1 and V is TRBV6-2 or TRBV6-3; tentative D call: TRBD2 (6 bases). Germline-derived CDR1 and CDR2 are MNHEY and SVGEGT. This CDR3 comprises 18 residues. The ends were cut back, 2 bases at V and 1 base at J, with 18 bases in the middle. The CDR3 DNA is TGTGCCAGCAGTTACGGTGGACTAATTTCCTGGTCCTACAATGAGCAGTTCTTC. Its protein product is CASSYGGLISWSYNEQFF.

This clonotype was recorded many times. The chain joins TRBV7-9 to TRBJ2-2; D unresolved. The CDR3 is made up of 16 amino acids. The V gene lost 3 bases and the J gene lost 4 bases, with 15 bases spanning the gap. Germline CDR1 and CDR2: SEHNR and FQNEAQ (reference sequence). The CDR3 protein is CASSFRTGGSTGELFF. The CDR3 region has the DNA TGTGCCAGCAGCTTTCGGACCGGCGGCAGCACCGGGGAGCTGTTTTTT. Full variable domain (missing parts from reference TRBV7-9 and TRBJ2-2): DTGVSQNPRHKITKRGQNVTFRCDPISEHNRLYWYRQTLGQGPEFLTYFQNEAQLEKSRLLSDRFSAERPKGSFSTLEIQRTEQGDSAMYLCASSFRTGGSTGELFFGEGSRLTVL.

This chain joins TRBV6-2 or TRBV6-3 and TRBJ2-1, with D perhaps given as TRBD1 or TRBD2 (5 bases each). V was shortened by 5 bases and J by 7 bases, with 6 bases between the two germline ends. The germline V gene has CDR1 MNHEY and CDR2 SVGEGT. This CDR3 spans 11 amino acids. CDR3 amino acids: CASSGGNEQFF. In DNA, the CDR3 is TGTGCCAGCAGTGGGGGAAATGAGCAGTTCTTC.

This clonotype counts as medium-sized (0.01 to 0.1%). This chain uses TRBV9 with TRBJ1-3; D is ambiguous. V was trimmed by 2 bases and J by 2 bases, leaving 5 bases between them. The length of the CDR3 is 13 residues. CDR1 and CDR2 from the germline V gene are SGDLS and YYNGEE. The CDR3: CASSVETGNTIYF. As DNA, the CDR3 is TGTGCCAGCAGCGTTGAGACTGGAAACACCATATATTTT. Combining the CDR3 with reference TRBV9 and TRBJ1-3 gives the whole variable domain DSGVTQTPKHLITATGQRVTLRCSPRSGDLSVYWYQQSLDQGLQFLIQYYNGEERAKGNILERFSAQQFPDLHSELNLSSLELGDSALYFCASSVETGNTIYFGEGSWLTVV.

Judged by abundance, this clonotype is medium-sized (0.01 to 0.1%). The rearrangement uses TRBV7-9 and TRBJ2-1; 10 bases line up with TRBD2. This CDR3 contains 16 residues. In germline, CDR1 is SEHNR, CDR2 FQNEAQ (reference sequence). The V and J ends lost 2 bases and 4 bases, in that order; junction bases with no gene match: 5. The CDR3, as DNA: TGTGCCAGCAGCTTATCGAGGACTAGCGGATACAATGAGCAGTTCTTC. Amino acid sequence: CASSLSRTSGYNEQFF.

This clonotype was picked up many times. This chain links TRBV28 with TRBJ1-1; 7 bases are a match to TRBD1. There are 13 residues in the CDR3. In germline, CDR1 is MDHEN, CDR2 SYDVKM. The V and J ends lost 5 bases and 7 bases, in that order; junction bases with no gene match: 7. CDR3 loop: CASSAGTENEAFF. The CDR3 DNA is TGTGCCAGCAGTGCCGGGACAGAAAATGAAGCTTTCTTT.

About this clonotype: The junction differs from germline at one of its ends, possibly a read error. Written as DNA, the CDR3 is TGTGCCAACAGTTCCCCTGCCGGGGGGCATGGCTACACCTTC. This gives the protein CANSSPAGGHGYTF. The V gene is TRBV6-2 or TRBV6-3, the J gene TRBJ1-2, with D maybe TRBD1 (6 bases). Germline values: CDR1 MNHEY, CDR2 SVGEGT. This CDR3 has 14 amino acids.

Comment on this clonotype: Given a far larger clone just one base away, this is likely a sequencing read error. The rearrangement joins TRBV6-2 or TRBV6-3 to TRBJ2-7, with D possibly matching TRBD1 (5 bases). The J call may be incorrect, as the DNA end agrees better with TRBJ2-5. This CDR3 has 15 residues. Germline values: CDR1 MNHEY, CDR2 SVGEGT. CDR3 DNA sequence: TGTGCCAGCAGTCCTGGACATGGCCACCAAGAGACCCAGTACTTC. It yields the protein CASSPGHGHQETQYF.

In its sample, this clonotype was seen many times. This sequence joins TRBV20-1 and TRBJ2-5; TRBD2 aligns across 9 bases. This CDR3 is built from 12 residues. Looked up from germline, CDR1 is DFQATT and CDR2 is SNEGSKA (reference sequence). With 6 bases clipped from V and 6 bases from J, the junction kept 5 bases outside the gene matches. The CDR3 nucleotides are TGCAGTGCCACTAGCGGGCTAAAGACCCAGTACTTC. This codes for CSATSGLKTQYF.